This T cell receptor (beta chain) emerged from a study of post-analysis software for immune sequencing data. Overall study findings and caveats: Higher frequency in patients than in controls was seen for about five TRBV segments, with TRBV5-6, TRBV5-1 and TRBV20-1 among them.

This clonotype appeared a few times. What it binds is not known. Unique molecular identifiers featured in each of the TCR beta cDNA libraries. From the PCR reads, TCRdb called clonotypes with MiXCR, one entry per CDR3 protein. The sample yields 750,000 to 900,000 distinct CDR3 sequences, about 45% seen once. The CDR3 contains 13 residues. Trimming pared 5 bases from V and 1 base from J, leaving 8 bases between. The chain couples TRBV12-3 or TRBV12-4 to TRBJ1-2; D remains unclear. The source of this sequence is a girl between 5 and 17 years old with multiple sclerosis. The sequenced sample consisted of blood. CDR3 loop: CASSLAFNYGYTF. The CDR3 DNA reads as TGTGCCAGCAGTCTCGCCTTTAACTATGGCTACACCTTC.